One sample yielded the 12 T cell receptor beta chains listed below, sequenced in a study of blood T cell repertoires in COVID-19. The protocol was immunoSEQ multiplex PCR, while the TCRdb copy is restricted to in-frame clones and leaves out a portion. Altogether tens of thousands of clones are present, 87% being singletons, with the ten largest covering approximately 3.6%. Sequencing was done on a sample of peripheral blood. The source is a man aged 35 to 55 with COVID-19, enrolled during active disease.

V is TRBV27 and J is TRBJ2-3, with a possible D match to TRBD2 (5 bases). This CDR3 has 14 residues. V was shortened by 9 bases and J by 2 bases, with 15 bases between the two germline ends. The V gene's germline CDR1 is MNHEY and CDR2 SMNVEV (reference sequence). The CDR3 spells CASTNAGLTDTQYF. CDR3 nucleotides: TGTGCCAGTACAAACGCGGGCCTCACAGATACGCAGTATTTT.

The chain links TRBV15 to TRBJ2-7; D is perhaps TRBD2 (6 bases). Trimming shortened V by 2 bases and J by 5 bases, and 22 bases separated the two germline ends. Germline-derived CDR1 and CDR2 are LNHNV and YYDKDF (reference sequence). This CDR3 spans 17 amino acids. CDR3 amino acids: CATSRMAGGGPGDEQYF. CDR3 nucleotides: TGTGCCACCAGCAGAATGGCTGGGGGAGGACCGGGGGACGAGCAGTACTTC.

V gene TRBV6-1 combines with J gene TRBJ1-4, with 10 bases fitting TRBD1. The CDR3 consists of 15 residues. The junction had 8 bases not matched to a gene; V was cut back by 5 bases and J by 8 bases. Germline V lookup: CDR1 MNHNS, CDR2 SASEGT. For the CDR3, the DNA is TGTGCCAGCAGTCAAAGGACAGGGGGAGAGGAAAAACTGTTTTTT. The encoded protein is CASSQRTGGEEKLFF.

The gene calls are TRBV7-9 and TRBJ2-2; 9 positions agree with TRBD1. Looked up from germline, CDR1 is SEHNR and CDR2 is FQNEAQ (reference sequence). The junction had 10 bases not matched to a gene; V was cut back by 1 base and J by 4 bases. The CDR3 has 18 amino acids. CDR3 in DNA: TGTGCCAGCAGCTTAGGGCCGGACAGGGGTTTCGCCACCGGGGAGCTGTTTTTT. This encodes CASSLGPDRGFATGELFF.

The chain is built from TRBV9 and TRBJ2-7; tentative D call: TRBD1 (6 bases). V was clipped by 4 bases and J by 4 bases, with 27 bases between them. CDR1 is SGDLS and CDR2 is YYNGEE in the germline V gene. This CDR3 spans 18 amino acids. CDR3 region: CASSMGHPDSNERYEQYF. The CDR3 bases are TGTGCCAGCAGCATGGGACACCCGGACTCCAACGAGAGGTACGAGCAGTACTTC.

The chain employs TRBV4-1 and TRBJ1-6, with 10 bases lining up with TRBD1. V lost 0 bases, J lost 6 bases, and 2 bases stayed unmatched. Per the germline V gene, CDR1 is MGHRA and CDR2 is YSYEKL. The CDR3 extends over 16 amino acids. The CDR3 here is CASSQEGTGVNSPLHF. The CDR3 DNA reads as TGCGCCAGCAGCCAAGAAGGGACAGGGGTTAATTCACCCCTCCACTTT.

V and J are TRBV10-3 and TRBJ2-1, with 10 bases aligning to TRBD1. CDR1 ENHRY and CDR2 SYGVKD come from the germline V gene. Unmatched junction bases numbered 7, after V lost 0 bases and J lost 5 bases. The CDR3 runs 17 residues. The CDR3 region is CAISESSGTGANNEQFF. Written as DNA, the CDR3 is TGTGCCATCAGTGAGTCCTCCGGGACAGGGGCCAACAATGAGCAGTTCTTC.

The V call is TRBV24-1, the J call TRBJ2-5; 10 bases align to TRBD2. V dropped 2 bases and J dropped 4; count of bases not matched to a gene: 9. This CDR3 has 17 amino acids. CDR1 and CDR2 from the germline V gene are KGHDR and SFDVKD. The CDR3 loop reads CATSDSTKREGPETQYF. In DNA form, the CDR3 reads TGTGCCACCAGTGATTCAACCAAGCGGGAGGGACCAGAGACCCAGTACTTC.

V gene TRBV7-2 combines with J gene TRBJ1-5; D might be TRBD1 (6 bases). The CDR3 has 16 residues. V shed 5 bases and J shed 2 bases, with 16 bases lying between them. The germline V gene has CDR1 SGHTA and CDR2 FQGNSA. The CDR3 region is CASSAFTGRGNQPQHF. CDR3 bases: TGTGCCAGCAGCGCCTTTACAGGGAGGGGCAATCAGCCCCAGCATTTT. Looking up the rest from reference TRBV7-2 and TRBJ1-5 gives the full variable domain: GAGVSQSPSNKVTEKGKDVELRCDPISGHTALYWYRQSLGQGLEFLIYFQGNSAPDKSGLPSDRFSAERTGGSVSTLTIQRTQQEDSAVYLCASSAFTGRGNQPQHFGDGTRLSIL.

This rearrangement joins TRBV29-1 to TRBJ1-3; D might be TRBD1 (5 bases). The CDR3 totals 13 residues. With 7 bases removed from V and 2 bases from J, the gap between germline ends came to 12 bases. In germline, CDR1 is SQVTM, CDR2 ANQGSEA. The CDR3 DNA sequence: TGCAGCGCCCTGGGGGGGGCTGGAAACACCATATATTTT. It is translated as CSALGGAGNTIYF.

The J gene is TRBJ1-1, the V gene TRBV12-3 or TRBV12-4, with a weak D call TRBD1 (6 bases). This CDR3 region has 13 residues. V lost 6 bases to trimming and J lost 5 bases, with 13 bases between them. Here the CDR3 DNA reads TGTGCCAGCAGCCCGACAGGTCGGACTGAAGCTTTCTTT. Translated, it gives CASSPTGRTEAFF.

The chain combines TRBV11-2 with TRBJ2-3, with TRBD1 as a possible D gene (5 bases). The CDR3 runs to 15 residues. The V gene lost 2 bases and the J gene lost 0 bases, with 9 bases spanning the gap. Per germline, CDR1 SGHAT and CDR2 FQNNGV. The CDR3 DNA reads as TGTGCCAGCAGCTTACCTTCAGGGAGCACAGATACGCAGTATTTT. This sequence encodes CASSLPSGSTDTQYF.